This T cell receptor (beta chain) is from a study of control samples from healthy donors and cancer patients. Clones were sequenced by immunoSEQ multiplex PCR, and TCRdb holds only the in-frame ones, with some missing. The sample contains about 120,000 clones, 87% of which appear only once. The trim removed 4 bases at V and 3 bases at J, leaving 1 base unmatched. The CDR3 has 13 residues. CDR1 is KGHSH and CDR2 is LQKENI in the germline V gene. The TCR sequence derives from a man in his forties in good health. The chain is built from TRBV18 and TRBJ1-1; TRBD1 matches at 8 bases. Material: blood. The CDR3 loop is CASSRDRYTEAFF. CDR3 sequence (DNA): TGTGCCAGCTCACGGGACAGGTACACTGAAGCTTTCTTT. The full variable domain, rest sourced from reference TRBV18 and TRBJ1-1, is NAGVMQNPRHLVRRRGQEARLRCSPMKGHSHVYWYRQLPEEGLKFMVYLQKENIIDESGMPKERFSAEFPKEGPSILRIQQVVRGDSAAYFCASSRDRYTEAFFGQGTRLTVV.